This entry lists 2 T cell receptor beta chains sequenced from one sample in a study of blood T cell repertoires in COVID-19. Data came from immunoSEQ multiplex PCR; TCRdb stores just in-frame clones and leaves some out. The sample has roughly 50,000 clones, over 75% seen once. The sample comprised peripheral blood. The receptors derive from a man between 70 and 80 years old with acute or convalescent COVID-19.

The rearrangement links TRBV19 to TRBJ1-2; D uncertain. V gave up 7 bases and J gave up 4 bases, with 13 bases separating them. CDR1 is LNHDA and CDR2 is SQIVND in the germline V gene (reference sequence). CDR3 length equals 13 residues. The CDR3, as DNA: TGTGCCAGTATCGGACTTTGGGGCTATGGCTACACCTTC. Protein product: CASIGLWGYGYTF.

This chain connects TRBV4-2 to TRBJ2-3, with TRBD1 identical over 8 bases. With 4 bases clipped from V and 5 bases from J, the junction kept 14 bases outside the gene matches. This CDR3 comprises 17 residues. Germline CDR1 reads LGHNA; CDR2 reads YNFKEQ. CDR3 DNA: TGTGCCAGCAGCCGAGGACAGGGTTTGATAATCGGAGATACGCAGTATTTT. Encoded protein: CASSRGQGLIIGDTQYF.